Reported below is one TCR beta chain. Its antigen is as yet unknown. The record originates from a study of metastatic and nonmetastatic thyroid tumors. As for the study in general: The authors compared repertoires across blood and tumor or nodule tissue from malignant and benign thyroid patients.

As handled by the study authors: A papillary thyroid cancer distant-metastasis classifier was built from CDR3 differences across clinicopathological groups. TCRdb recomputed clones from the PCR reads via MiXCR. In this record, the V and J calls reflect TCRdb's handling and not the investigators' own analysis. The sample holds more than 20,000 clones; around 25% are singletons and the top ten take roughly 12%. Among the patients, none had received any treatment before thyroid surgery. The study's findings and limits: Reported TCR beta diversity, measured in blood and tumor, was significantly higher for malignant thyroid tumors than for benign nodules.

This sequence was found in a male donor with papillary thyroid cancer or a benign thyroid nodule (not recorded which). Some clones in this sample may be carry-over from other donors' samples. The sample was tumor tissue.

The CDR3 is CASSRMDRDQPQHF. The DNA of the CDR3 is TGTGCCAGCAGCCGGATGGACAGAGATCAGCCCCAGCATTTT. This chain links TRBV12-3 or TRBV12-4 with TRBJ1-5; possibly TRBD1 for D (6 bases). V was clipped by 6 bases and J by 5 bases, with 14 bases between them. The CDR3 has 14 amino acids.